This TCR beta chain came from a study of T cell responses to AZD1222 COVID-19 vaccine. Study details: It was second doses at about 4 or about 12 weeks that were pooled.

Study observations and caveats: Most donors were white British, females outnumbered males, and clonal diversity was possibly underestimated. Just six people given AZD1222 tested seropositive at baseline.

Turning to this clone: Antigen specificity is unknown.

The repertoire was sequenced with immunoSEQ multiplex PCR; TCRdb's copy has only in-frame clones and lacks some. This table has 180,000 or so clones, 94% appearing once. The CDR3 has 13 amino acids. CDR1 and CDR2 from the germline V gene are LNHNV and YYDKDF (reference sequence). Trimming stripped 6 bases from V and 8 bases from J, with 16 bases between. This sequence originates from an adult in good health. Material: peripheral blood, obtained on day 0 of AZD1222 vaccination. This chain uses TRBV15 with TRBJ1-1; no firm D call. DNA of the CDR3: TGTGCCACCAGGAATGGGCGGGCTGCCGAAGCTTTCTTT. Its translation: CATRNGRAAEAFF.